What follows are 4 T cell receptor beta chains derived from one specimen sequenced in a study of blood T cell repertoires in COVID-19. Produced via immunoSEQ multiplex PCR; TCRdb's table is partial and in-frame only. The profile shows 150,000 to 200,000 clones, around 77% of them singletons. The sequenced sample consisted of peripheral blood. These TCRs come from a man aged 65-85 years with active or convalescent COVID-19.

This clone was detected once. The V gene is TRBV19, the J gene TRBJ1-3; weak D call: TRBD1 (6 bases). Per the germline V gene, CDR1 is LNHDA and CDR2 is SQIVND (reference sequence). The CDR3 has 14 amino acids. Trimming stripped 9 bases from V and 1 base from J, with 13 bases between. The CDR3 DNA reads TGTGCCAGCACCACAGGGTTTTCTGGAAACACCATATATTTT. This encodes CASTTGFSGNTIYF.

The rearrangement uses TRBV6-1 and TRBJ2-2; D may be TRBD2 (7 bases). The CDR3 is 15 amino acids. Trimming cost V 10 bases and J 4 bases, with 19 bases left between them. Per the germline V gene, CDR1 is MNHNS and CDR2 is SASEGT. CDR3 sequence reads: CATTFGGAGTGELFF. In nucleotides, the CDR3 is TGTGCCACCACGTTTGGGGGGGCGGGCACCGGGGAGCTGTTTTTT.

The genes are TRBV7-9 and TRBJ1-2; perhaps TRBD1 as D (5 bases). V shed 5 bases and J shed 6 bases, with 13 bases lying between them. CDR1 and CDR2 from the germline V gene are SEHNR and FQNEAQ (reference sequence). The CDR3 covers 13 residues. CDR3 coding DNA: TGTGCCAGCAGCCCCAGAGAGACAGATGGCTACACCTTC. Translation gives CASSPRETDGYTF.

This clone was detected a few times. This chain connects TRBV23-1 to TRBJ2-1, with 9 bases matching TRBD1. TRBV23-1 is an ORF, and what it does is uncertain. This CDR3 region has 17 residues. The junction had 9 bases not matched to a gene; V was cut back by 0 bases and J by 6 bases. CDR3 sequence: CASSQSLGQGRRNEQFF. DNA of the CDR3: TGCGCCAGCAGTCAATCTCTCGGACAGGGGAGGCGCAATGAGCAGTTCTTC.